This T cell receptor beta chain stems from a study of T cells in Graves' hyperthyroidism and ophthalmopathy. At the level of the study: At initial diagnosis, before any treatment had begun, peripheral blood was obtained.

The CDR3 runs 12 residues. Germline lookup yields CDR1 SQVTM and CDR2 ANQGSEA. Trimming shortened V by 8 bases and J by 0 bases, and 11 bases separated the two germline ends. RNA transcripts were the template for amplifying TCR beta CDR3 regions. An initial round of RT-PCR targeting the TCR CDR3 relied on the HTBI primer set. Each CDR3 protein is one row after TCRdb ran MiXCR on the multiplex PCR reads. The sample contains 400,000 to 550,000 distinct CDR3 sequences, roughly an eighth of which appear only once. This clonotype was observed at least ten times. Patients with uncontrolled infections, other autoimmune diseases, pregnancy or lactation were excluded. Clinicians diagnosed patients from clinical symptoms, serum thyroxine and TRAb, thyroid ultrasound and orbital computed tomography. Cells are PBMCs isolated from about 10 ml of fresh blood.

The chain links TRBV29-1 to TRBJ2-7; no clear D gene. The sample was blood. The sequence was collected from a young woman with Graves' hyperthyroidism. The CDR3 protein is CSTLDNSYEQYF. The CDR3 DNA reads TGCAGCACCCTTGACAACTCCTACGAGCAGTACTTC.